This T cell receptor beta chain comes out of a study of T cell changes during pregnancy in multiple sclerosis. This CDR3 is 14 amino acids long. Unmatched junction bases numbered 3, after V lost 2 bases and J lost 7 bases. Per germline, CDR1 MNHEY and CDR2 SVGAGI. Some clones are missing from TCRdb's copy, which holds only in-frame ones; the method was immunoSEQ multiplex PCR. Among about 22,000 clones listed, about 93% were seen once. This receptor was identified in a female donor with multiple sclerosis, enrolled in a pregnancy study. The V gene is TRBV6-5, the J gene TRBJ1-4; TRBD1 aligns across 8 bases. Specimen: CD8+ T cells from peripheral blood mononuclear cells, collected in the third trimester of pregnancy. The CDR3 region has the DNA TGTGCCAGCAGTTACGGACAGGGTGGTGAAAAACTGTTTTTT. It yields the protein CASSYGQGGEKLFF.